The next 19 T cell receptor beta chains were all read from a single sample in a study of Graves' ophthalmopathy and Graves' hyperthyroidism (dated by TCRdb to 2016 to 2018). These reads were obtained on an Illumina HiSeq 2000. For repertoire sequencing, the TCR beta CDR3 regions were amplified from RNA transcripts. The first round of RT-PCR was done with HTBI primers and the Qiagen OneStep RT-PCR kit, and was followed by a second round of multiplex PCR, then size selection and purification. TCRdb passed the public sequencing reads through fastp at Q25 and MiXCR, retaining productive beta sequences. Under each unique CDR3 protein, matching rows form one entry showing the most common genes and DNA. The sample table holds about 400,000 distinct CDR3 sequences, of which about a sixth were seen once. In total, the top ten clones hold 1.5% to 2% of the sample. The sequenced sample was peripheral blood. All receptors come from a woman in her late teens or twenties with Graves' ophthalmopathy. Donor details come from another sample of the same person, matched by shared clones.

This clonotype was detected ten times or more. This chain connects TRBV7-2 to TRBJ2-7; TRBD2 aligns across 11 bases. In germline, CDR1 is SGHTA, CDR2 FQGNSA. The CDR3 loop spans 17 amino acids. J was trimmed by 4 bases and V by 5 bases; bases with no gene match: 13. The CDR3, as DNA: TGTGCCAGCAGCCCCTCTGCCGGGCTAGCGGGGGGTTACGAGCAGTACTTC. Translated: CASSPSAGLAGGYEQYF.

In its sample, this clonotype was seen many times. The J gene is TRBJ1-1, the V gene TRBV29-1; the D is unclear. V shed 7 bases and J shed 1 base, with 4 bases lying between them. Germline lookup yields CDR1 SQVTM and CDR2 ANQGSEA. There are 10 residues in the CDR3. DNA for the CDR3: TGCAGCGACGCGAACACTGAAGCTTTCTTT. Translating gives CSDANTEAFF. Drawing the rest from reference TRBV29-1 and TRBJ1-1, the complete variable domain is SAVISQKPSRDICQRGTSLTIQCQVDSQVTMMFWYRQQPGQSLTLIATANQGSEATYESGFVIDKFPISRPNLTFSTLTVSNMSPEDSSIYLCSDANTEAFFGQGTRLTVV.

The CDR3 coding sequence is TGTGCCAGCAGTGACAGCTCTTCATATGGCTACACCTTC. It yields the protein CASSDSSSYGYTF. The chain combines TRBV6-1 with TRBJ1-2; no definite D call. V lost 3 bases and J lost 5, with 10 bases in between. The germline gives CDR1 MNHNS, CDR2 SASEGT. The CDR3 sequence is 13 residues long.

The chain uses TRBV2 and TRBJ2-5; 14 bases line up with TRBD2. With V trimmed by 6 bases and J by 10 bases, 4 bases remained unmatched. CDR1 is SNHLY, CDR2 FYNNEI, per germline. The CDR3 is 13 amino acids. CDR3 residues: CASRGTSGSLQYF. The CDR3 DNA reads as TGTGCCAGCAGGGGGACTAGCGGGAGCCTCCAGTACTTC.

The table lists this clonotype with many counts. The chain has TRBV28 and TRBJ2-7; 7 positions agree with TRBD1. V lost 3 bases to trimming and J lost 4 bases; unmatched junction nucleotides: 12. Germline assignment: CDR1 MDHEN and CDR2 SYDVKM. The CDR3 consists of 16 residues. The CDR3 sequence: CASSLPKTGNLYEQYF. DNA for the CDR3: TGTGCCAGCAGTTTGCCGAAGACAGGGAACCTTTACGAGCAGTACTTC.

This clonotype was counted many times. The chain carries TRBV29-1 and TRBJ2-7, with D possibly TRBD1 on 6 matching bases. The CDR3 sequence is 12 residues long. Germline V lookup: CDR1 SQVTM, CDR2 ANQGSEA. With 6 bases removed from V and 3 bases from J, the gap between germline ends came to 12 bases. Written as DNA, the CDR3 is TGCAGCGTCCCCGGACAGAGCTACGAGCAGTACTTC. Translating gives CSVPGQSYEQYF.

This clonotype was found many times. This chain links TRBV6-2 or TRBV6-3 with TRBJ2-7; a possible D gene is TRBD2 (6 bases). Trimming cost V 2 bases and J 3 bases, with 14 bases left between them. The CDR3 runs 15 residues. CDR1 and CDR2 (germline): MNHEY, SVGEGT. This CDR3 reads CASSYLGTFNYEQYF. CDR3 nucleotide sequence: TGTGCCAGCAGTTACCTTGGGACTTTCAACTACGAGCAGTACTTC.

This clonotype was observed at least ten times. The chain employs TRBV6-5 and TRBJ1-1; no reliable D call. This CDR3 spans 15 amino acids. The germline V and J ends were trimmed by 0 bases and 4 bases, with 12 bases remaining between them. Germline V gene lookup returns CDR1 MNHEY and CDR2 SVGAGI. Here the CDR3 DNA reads TGTGCCAGCAGTTACTCTGGGCTGTTAGGCACTGAAGCTTTCTTT. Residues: CASSYSGLLGTEAFF.

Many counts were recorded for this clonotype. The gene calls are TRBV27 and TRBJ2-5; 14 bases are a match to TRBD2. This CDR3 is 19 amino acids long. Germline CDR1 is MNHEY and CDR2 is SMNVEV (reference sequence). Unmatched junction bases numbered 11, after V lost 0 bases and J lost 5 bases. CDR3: CASSLSPGLAGVGSETQYF. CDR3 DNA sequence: TGTGCCAGCAGTTTATCCCCGGGACTAGCGGGGGTCGGGAGTGAGACCCAGTACTTC.

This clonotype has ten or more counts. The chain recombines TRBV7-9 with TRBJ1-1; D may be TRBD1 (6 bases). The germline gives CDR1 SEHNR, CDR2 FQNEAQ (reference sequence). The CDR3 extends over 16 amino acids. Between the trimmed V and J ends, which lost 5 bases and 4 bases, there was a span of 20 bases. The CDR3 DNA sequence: TGTGCCAGCAGCACCCCGTCACAGGGTCGGACCACTGAAGCTTTCTTT. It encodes CASSTPSQGRTTEAFF.

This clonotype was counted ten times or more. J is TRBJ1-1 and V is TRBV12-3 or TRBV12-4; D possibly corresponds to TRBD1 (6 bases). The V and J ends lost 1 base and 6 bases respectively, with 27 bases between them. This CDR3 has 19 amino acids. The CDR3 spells CASSLGGLAGGPHWAEAFF. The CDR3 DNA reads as TGTGCCAGCAGTTTAGGGGGCTTGGCGGGGGGGCCACACTGGGCTGAAGCTTTCTTT.

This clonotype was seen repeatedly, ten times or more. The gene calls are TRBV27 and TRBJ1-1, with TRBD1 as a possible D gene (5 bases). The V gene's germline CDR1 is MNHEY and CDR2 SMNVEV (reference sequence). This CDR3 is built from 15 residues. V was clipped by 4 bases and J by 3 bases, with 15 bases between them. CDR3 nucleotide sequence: TGTGCCAGCAGTTCCCCGTCGACGGGGGACACTGAAGCTTTCTTT. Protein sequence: CASSSPSTGDTEAFF.

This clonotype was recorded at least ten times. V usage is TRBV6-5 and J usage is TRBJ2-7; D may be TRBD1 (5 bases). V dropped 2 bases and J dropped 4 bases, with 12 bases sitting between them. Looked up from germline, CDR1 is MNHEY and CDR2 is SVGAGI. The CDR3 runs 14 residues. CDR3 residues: CASSYGQRGYEQYF. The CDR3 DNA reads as TGTGCCAGCAGTTACGGACAAAGGGGTTACGAGCAGTACTTC.

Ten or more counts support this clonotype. The CDR3 bases are TGTGCCAGCAGCCCTTTCCCCGGAACGTCTCCAGGGCTCCACGAGCAGTACTTC. Residues: CASSPFPGTSPGLHEQYF. The rearrangement uses TRBV7-8 and TRBJ2-7; tentative D call: TRBD1 (5 bases). CDR1 and CDR2 from the germline V gene are SGHVS and FQNEAQ. The CDR3 extends over 18 amino acids. Trimming shortened V by 5 bases and J by 5 bases, and 28 bases separated the two germline ends. Complete variable domain (other parts from reference TRBV7-8 and TRBJ2-7): GAGVSQSPRYKVAKRGQDVALRCDPISGHVSLFWYQQALGQGPEFLTYFQNEAQLDKSGLPSDRFFAERPEGSVSTLKIQRTQQEDSAVYLCASSPFPGTSPGLHEQYFGPGTRLTVT.

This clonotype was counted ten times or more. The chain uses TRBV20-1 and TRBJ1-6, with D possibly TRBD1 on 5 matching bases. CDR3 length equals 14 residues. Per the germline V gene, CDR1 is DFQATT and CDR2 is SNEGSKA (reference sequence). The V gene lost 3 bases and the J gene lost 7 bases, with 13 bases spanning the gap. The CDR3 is CSARRGGGNSPLHF. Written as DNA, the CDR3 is TGCAGTGCTAGGAGGGGAGGCGGGAATTCACCCCTCCACTTT.

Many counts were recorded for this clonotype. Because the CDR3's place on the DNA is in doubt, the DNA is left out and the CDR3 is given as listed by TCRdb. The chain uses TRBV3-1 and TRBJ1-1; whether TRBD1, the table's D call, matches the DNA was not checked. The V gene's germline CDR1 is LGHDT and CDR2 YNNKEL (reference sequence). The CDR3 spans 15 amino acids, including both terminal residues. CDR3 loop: CASSQWGQGIAGTFF.

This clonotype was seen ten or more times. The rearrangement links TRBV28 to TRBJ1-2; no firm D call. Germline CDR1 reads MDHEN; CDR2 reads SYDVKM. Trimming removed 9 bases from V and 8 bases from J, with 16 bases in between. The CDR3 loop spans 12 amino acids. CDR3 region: CARGNPVVGYTF. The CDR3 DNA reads TGTGCCAGAGGAAACCCGGTTGTGGGCTACACCTTC.

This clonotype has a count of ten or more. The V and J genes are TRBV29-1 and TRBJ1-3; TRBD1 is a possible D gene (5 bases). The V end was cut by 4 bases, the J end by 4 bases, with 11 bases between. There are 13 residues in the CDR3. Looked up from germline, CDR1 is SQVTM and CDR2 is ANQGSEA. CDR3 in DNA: TGCAGCGTTGGGGGGTCGGCCGGAAACACCATATATTTT. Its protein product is CSVGGSAGNTIYF.

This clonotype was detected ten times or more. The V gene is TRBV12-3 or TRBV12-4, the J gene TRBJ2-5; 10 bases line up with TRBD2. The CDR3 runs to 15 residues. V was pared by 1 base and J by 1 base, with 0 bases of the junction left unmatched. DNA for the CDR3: TGTGCCAGCAGTTTAGTAGCGGGGGGCCAAGAGACCCAGTACTTC. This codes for CASSLVAGGQETQYF.